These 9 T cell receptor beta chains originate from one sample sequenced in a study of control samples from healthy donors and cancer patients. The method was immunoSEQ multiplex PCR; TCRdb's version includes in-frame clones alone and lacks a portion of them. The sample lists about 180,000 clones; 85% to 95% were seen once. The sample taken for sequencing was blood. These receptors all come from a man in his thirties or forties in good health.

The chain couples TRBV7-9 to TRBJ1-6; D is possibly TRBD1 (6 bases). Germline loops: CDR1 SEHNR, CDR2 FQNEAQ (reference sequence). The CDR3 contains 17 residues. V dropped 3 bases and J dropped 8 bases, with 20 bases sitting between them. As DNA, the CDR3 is TGTGCCAGCAGCTTGACCTACACAGGGTATGGTGATTCACCCCTCCACTTT. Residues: CASSLTYTGYGDSPLHF. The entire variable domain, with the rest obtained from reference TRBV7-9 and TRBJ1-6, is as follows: DTGVSQNPRHKITKRGQNVTFRCDPISEHNRLYWYRQTLGQGPEFLTYFQNEAQLEKSRLLSDRFSAERPKGSFSTLEIQRTEQGDSAMYLCASSLTYTGYGDSPLHFGNGTRLTVT.

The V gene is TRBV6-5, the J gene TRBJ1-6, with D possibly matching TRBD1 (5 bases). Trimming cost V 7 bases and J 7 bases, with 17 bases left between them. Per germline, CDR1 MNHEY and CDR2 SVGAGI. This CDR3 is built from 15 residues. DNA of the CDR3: TGTGCCAGCATCTGGGGGTGGGACCGAAATTCACCCCTCCACTTT. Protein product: CASIWGWDRNSPLHF.

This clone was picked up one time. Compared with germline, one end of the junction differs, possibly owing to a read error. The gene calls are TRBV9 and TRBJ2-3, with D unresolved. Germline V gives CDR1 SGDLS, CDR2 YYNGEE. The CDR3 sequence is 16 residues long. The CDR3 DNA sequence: TGTGCCAGCAGCCCCCCTACTCAAATTCCAACAGATACGCGGTATTTT. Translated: CASSPPTQIPTDTRYF.

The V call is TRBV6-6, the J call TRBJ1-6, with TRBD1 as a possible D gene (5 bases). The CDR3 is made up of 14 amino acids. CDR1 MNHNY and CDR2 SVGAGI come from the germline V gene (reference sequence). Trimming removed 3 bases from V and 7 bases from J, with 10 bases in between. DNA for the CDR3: TGTGCCAGCAGTTATGCGGGGGGAAATTCACCCCTCCACTTT. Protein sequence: CASSYAGGNSPLHF.

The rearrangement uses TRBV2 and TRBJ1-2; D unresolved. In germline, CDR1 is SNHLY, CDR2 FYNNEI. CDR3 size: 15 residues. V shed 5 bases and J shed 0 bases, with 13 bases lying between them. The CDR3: CASSTNRRTNYGYTF. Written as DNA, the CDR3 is TGTGCCAGCAGTACTAATCGTAGGACTAACTATGGCTACACCTTC. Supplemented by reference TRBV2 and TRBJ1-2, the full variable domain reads EPEVTQTPSHQVTQMGQEVILRCVPISNHLYFYWYRQILGQKVEFLVSFYNNEISEKSEIFDDQFSVERPDGSNFTLKIRSTKLEDSAMYFCASSTNRRTNYGYTFGSGTRLTVV.

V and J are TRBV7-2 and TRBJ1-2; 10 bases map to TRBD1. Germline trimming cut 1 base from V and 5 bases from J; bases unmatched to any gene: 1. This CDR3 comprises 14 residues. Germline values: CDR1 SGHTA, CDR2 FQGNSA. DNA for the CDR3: TGTGCCAGCAGCTTAGGGGGACAGGGGTATGGCTACACCTTC. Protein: CASSLGGQGYGYTF.

The CDR3 DNA sequence: TGCGCCAGCAGAGCCGGGACCACGACCCCGGAGACCCAGTACTTC. Protein sequence: CASRAGTTTPETQYF. The J gene is TRBJ2-5, the V gene TRBV5-1, with D perhaps given as TRBD1 or TRBD2 (5 bases each). The ends were cut back, 5 bases at V and 5 bases at J, with 19 bases in the middle. Germline V CDR1 and CDR2: SGHRS, YFSETQ. The CDR3 totals 15 residues. Variable domain in full (rest from reference TRBV5-1 and TRBJ2-5): KAGVTQTPRYLIKTRGQQVTLSCSPISGHRSVSWYQQTPGQGLQFLFEYFSETQRNKGNFPGRFSGRQFSNSRSEMNVSTLELGDSALYLCASRAGTTTPETQYFGPGTRLLVL.

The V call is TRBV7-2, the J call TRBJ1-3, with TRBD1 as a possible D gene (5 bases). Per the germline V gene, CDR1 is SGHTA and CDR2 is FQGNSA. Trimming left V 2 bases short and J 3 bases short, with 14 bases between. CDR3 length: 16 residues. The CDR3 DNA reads TGTGCCAGCAGCTTATTGGCGGGGCTTGGTGGAAACACCATATATTTT. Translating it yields CASSLLAGLGGNTIYF. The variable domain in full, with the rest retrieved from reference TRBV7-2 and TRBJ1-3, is GAGVSQSPSNKVTEKGKDVELRCDPISGHTALYWYRQSLGQGLEFLIYFQGNSAPDKSGLPSDRFSAERTGGSVSTLTIQRTQQEDSAVYLCASSLLAGLGGNTIYFGEGSWLTVV.

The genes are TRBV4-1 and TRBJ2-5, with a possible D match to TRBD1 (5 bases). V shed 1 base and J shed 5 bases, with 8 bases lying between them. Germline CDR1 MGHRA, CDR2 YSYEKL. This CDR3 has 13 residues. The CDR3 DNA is TGCGCCAGCAGCCAAGGGGGCGACGAGACCCAGTACTTC. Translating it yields CASSQGGDETQYF.